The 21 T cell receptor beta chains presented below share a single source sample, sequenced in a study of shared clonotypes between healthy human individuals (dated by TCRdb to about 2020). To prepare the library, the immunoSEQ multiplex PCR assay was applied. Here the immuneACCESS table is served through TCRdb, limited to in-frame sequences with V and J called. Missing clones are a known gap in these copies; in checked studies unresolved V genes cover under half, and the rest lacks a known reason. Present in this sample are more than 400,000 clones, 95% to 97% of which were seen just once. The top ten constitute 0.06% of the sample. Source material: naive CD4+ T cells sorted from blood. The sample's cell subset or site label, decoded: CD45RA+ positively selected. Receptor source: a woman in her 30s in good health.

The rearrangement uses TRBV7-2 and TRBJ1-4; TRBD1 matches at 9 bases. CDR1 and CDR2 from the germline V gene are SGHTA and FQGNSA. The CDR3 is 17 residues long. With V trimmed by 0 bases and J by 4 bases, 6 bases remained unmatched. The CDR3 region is CASSLAGQGLNNEKLFF. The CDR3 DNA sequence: TGTGCCAGCAGCTTAGCCGGACAGGGGTTAAATAATGAAAAACTGTTTTTT.

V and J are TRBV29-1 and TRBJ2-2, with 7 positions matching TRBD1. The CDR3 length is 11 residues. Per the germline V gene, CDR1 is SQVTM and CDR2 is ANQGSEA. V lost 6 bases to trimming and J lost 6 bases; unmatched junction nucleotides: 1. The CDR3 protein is CSVTGAGELFF. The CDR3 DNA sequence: TGCAGCGTAACAGGGGCCGGGGAGCTGTTTTTT.

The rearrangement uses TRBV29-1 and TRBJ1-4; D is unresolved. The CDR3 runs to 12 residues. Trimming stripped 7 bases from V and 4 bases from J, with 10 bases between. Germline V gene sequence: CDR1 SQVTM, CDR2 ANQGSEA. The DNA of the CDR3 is TGCAGCGCAAAGGTCCGTAATGAAAAACTGTTTTTT. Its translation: CSAKVRNEKLFF.

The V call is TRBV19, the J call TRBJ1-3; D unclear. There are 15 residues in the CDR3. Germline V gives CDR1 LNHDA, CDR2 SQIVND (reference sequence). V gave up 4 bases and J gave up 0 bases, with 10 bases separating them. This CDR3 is CASSRVPSSGNTIYF. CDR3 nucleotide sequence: TGTGCCAGTAGTAGGGTTCCGAGCTCTGGAAACACCATATATTTT.

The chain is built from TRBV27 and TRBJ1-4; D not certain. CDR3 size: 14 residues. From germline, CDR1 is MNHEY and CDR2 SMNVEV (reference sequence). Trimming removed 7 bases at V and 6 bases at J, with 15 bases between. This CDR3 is CASNHDPRHEKLFF. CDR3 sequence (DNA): TGTGCCAGCAACCATGACCCAAGGCATGAAAAACTGTTTTTT.

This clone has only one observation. The DNA of the CDR3 is TGTGCCACGGGGGACAGGGAGTTCCGGTTATATTTT. As protein: CATGDREFRLYF. The gene calls are TRBV10-3 and TRBJ1-3, with 9 bases fitting TRBD1. The CDR3 spans 12 residues. CDR1 is ENHRY, CDR2 SYGVKD, per germline. V was clipped by 10 bases and J by 14 bases; unmatched bases: 12.

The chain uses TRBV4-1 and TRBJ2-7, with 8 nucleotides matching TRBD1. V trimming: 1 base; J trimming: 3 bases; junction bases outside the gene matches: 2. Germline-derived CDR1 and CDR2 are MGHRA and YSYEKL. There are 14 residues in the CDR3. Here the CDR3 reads CASSQGQGYYEQYF. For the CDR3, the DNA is TGCGCCAGCAGCCAAGGACAGGGGTACTACGAGCAGTACTTC.

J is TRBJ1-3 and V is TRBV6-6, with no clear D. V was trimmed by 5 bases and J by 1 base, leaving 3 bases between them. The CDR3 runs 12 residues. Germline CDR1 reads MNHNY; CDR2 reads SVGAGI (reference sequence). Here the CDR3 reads CASSASGNTIYF. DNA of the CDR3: TGTGCCAGCAGTGCATCTGGAAACACCATATATTTT.

The CDR3 reads CASTTGGEGQYEQYF. The CDR3 bases are TGTGCCAGCACCACAGGGGGGGAGGGCCAATACGAGCAGTACTTC. This sequence joins TRBV28 and TRBJ2-7, with D possibly TRBD1 on 8 matching bases. The CDR3 is made up of 15 amino acids. Germline CDR1 and CDR2: MDHEN and SYDVKM. Trimming pared 7 bases from V and 4 bases from J, leaving 20 bases between.

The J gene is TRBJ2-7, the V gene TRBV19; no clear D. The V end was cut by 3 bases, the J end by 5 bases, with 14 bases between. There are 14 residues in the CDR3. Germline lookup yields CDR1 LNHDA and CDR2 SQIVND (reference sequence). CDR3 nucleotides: TGTGCCAGTAGTATGCTAGATTCGGGCAACGAGCAGTACTTC. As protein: CASSMLDSGNEQYF.

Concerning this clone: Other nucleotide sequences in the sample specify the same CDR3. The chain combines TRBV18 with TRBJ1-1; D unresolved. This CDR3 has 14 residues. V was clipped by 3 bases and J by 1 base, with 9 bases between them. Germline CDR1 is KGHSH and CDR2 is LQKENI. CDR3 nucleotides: TGTGCCAGCTCACCTAGGACGGAGAACACTGAAGCTTTCTTT. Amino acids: CASSPRTENTEAFF.

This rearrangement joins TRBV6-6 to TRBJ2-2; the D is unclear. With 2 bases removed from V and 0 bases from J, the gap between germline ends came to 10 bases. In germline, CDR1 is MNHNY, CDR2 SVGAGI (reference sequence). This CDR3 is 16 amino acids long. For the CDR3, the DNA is TGTGCCAGCAGTTACCCCGGTACTCCGAACACCGGGGAGCTGTTTTTT. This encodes CASSYPGTPNTGELFF.

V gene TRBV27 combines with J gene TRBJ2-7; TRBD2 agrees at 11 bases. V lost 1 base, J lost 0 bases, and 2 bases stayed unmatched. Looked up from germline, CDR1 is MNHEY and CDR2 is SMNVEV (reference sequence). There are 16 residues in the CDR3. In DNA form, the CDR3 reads TGTGCCAGCAGTTTATATACTAGCGGGAGCTCCTACGAGCAGTACTTC. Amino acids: CASSLYTSGSSYEQYF.

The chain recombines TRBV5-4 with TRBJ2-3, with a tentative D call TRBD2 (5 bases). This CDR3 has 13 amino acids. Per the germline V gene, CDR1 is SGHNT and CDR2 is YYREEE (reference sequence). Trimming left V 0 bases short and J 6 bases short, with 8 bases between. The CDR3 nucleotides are TGTGCCAGCAGCTTGGCCGGGGTGGATACGCAGTATTTT. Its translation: CASSLAGVDTQYF. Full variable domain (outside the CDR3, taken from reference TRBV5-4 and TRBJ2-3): ETGVTQSPTHLIKTRGQQVTLRCSSQSGHNTVSWYQQALGQGPQFIFQYYREEENGRGNFPPRFSGLQFPNYSSELNVNALELDDSALYLCASSLAGVDTQYFGPGTRLTVL.

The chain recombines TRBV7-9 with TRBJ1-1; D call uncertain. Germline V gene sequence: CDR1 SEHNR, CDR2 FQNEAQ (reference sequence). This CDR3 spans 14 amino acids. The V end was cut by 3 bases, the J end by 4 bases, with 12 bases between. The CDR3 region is CASSLQRGSTEAFF. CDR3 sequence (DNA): TGTGCCAGCAGCTTGCAACGGGGATCCACTGAAGCTTTCTTT.

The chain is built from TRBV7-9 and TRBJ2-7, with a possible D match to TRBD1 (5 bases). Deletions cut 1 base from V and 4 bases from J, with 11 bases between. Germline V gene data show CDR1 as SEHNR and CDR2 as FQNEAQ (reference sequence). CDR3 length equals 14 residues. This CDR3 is CASSLDGRVYEQYF. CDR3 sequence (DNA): TGTGCCAGCAGCTTAGATGGCAGGGTATACGAGCAGTACTTC.

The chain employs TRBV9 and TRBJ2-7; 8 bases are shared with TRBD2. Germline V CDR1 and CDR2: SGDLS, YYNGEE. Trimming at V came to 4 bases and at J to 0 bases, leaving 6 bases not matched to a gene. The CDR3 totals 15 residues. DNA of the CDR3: TGTGCCAGCAGCACCCTGAGCGGGAGCTCCTACGAGCAGTACTTC. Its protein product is CASSTLSGSSYEQYF.

The CDR3 loop reads CASSYRNEQYF. CDR3 bases: TGTGCCAGCTCGTATAGGAACGAGCAGTACTTC. The chain couples TRBV6-1 to TRBJ2-7; D not certain. Trimming took off 8 bases at V and 5 bases at J, with 10 bases between the two ends. CDR3 length: 11 residues. CDR1 MNHNS and CDR2 SASEGT come from the germline V gene.

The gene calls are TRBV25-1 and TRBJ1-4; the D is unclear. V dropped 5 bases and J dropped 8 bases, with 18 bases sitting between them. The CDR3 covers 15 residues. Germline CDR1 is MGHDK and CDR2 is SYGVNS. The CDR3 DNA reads TGTGCCAGCAGTCCTTTGGGTCGCCCCGGGGAAAAACTGTTTTTT. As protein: CASSPLGRPGEKLFF.

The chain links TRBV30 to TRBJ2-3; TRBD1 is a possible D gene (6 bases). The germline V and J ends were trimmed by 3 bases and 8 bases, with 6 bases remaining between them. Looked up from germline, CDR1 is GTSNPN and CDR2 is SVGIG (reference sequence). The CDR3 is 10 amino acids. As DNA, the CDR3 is TGTGCCTGGAGGGGGGCTACGCAGTATTTT. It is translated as CAWRGATQYF.

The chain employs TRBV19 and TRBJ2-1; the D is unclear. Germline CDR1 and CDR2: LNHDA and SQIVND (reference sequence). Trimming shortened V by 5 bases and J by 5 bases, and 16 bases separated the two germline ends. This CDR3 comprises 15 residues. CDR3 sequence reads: CASSLFRDRDNEQFF. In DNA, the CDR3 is TGTGCCAGTAGTCTGTTTCGAGACCGGGACAATGAGCAGTTCTTC.